This T cell receptor (beta chain) was found in a study of regulatory T cells in long-lasting Graves disease. Time point indicated: newly diagnosed GD, antithyroid drugs for less than 3 months. Construction of the TCR library relied on RNA isolated from PBMCs. Ten or more counts support this clonotype. Combining iRepertoire HTBI primers with Arm-PCR of CDR3 regions, the authors built TCR beta libraries. TCRdb reprocessed the multiplex PCR reads via MiXCR and lists one record per CDR3 protein. The sample has 440,000 or so distinct CDR3 sequences, around 15% seen once. These data were also filed under a second study, of T cells in Graves' hyperthyroidism and ophthalmopathy.

This receptor was identified in a woman in her 30s with Graves disease. Sequencing was performed on peripheral blood mononuclear cells (PBMCs), taken at new diagnosis, from a patient treated with antithyroid drugs.

The CDR3 nucleotides are TGCAGTGCTGAATACCGACAGAATCAGCCCCAGCATTTT. Translating it yields CSAEYRQNQPQHF. V is TRBV20-1 and J is TRBJ1-5, with a weak D call TRBD1 (5 bases). CDR3 length: 13 residues. CDR1 DFQATT and CDR2 SNEGSKA come from the germline V gene (reference sequence). Trimming took off 5 bases at V and 4 bases at J, with 12 bases between the two ends.